Listed below are T cell receptor beta chains from one sample, sequenced in a study of blood T cell repertoires in COVID-19. Some clones are missing from TCRdb's copy, which holds only in-frame ones; the method was immunoSEQ multiplex PCR. The sample carries around 400,000 clones, over 75% recorded once. The sequenced sample consisted of peripheral blood. The source is a woman aged 25 to 45 with COVID-19, enrolled during active disease. CDR3s include the opening cysteine and the closing phenylalanine or tryptophan. A D gene is named only where the DNA matches it firmly. Rows give clone size only sometimes, using once, few, many, or a class for an expanded clone.

TRBJ2-5	NA	TRBD2	TRBV3-1/TRBV3-2	CASSQAQLAGGLLETQYF	TGTGCCAGCAGCCAAGCCCAGCTAGCGGGAGGATTGCTAGAGACCCAGTACTTC
TRBJ1-1	NA	NA	TRBV6-6	CASSYEGRRYTEAFF	TGTGCCAGCAGTTACGAGGGGAGGAGGTACACTGAAGCTTTCTTT
TRBJ2-7	once	TRBD1	TRBV3-1/TRBV3-2	CASSPGQGYEQYF	TGTGCCAGCAGCCCTGGACAGGGCTACGAGCAGTACTTC
TRBJ1-2	NA	TRBD1	TRBV28	CASSHHDRVLGYTF	TGTGCCAGCAGCCATCACGACAGGGTGCTCGGCTACACCTTC
TRBJ2-7	once	NA	TRBV30	CAWSKGGPEQYF	TGTGCCTGGAGTAAGGGGGGGCCCGAGCAGTACTTC
TRBJ2-2	NA	TRBD2	TRBV11-3	CASSATSGRVTGELFF	TGTGCCAGCAGCGCAACTAGCGGGAGAGTCACCGGGGAGCTGTTTTTT
TRBJ2-1	NA	TRBD2	TRBV15	CATSRAGTRNEQFF	TGTGCCACCAGCAGAGCCGGGACTAGGAATGAGCAGTTCTTC
TRBJ2-3	NA	NA	TRBV27	CASSPLGRITDTQYF	TGTGCCAGCAGTCCGCTGGGGCGAATCACAGATACGCAGTATTTT
TRBJ2-7	NA	NA	TRBV24-1	CATSDWGGSGEQYF	TGTGCCACCAGTGATTGGGGGGGCTCTGGAGAGCAGTACTTC
TRBJ2-2	NA	TRBD2	TRBV6-6	CASSYRLAGNTGELFF	TGTGCCAGCAGTTACCGACTAGCGGGAAACACCGGGGAGCTGTTTTTT
TRBJ1-2	NA	TRBD1	TRBV28	CASSADRDLYGYTF	TGTGCCAGCAGTGCAGACAGGGATCTTTATGGCTACACCTTC
TRBJ1-3	NA	TRBD1	TRBV7-9	CASRPRQGPGNTIYF	TGTGCCAGCAGACCGCGACAGGGGCCAGGAAACACCATATATTTT
TRBJ1-1	NA	NA	TRBV28	CASSPQGRGFTEAFF	TGTGCCAGCAGTCCCCAGGGGCGCGGGTTCACTGAAGCTTTCTTT
TRBJ1-1	NA	NA	TRBV5-8	CASSFAFQGGGLNTEAFF	TGTGCCAGCAGCTTTGCTTTCCAGGGCGGGGGATTGAACACTGAAGCTTTCTTT
TRBJ2-1	once	TRBD1	TRBV12-3/TRBV12-4	CASRATGANEQFF	TGTGCCAGCAGGGCTACAGGGGCTAATGAGCAGTTCTTC
TRBJ2-2	NA	TRBD1	TRBV5-1	CASSFTGGKNTGELFF	TGCGCCAGCAGCTTTACAGGGGGCAAGAACACCGGGGAGCTGTTTTTT
TRBJ2-5	few	TRBD2	TRBV3-1/TRBV3-2	CASSHRGLPQQETQYF	TGTGCCAGCAGCCACCGGGGACTACCCCAGCAAGAGACCCAGTACTTC
TRBJ1-3	NA	NA	TRBV18	CASSPTGSDTIYF	TGTGCCAGCTCACCTACGGGTTCTGACACCATATATTTT
TRBJ2-2	NA	NA	TRBV24-1	CATRAGGPGELFF	TGTGCCACCAGGGCTGGCGGCCCCGGGGAGCTGTTTTTT
TRBJ2-7	NA	TRBD1	TRBV15	CATSRDRGTGRYEQYF	TGTGCCACCAGCAGAGATAGGGGGACAGGTCGCTACGAGCAGTACTTC
TRBJ2-1	NA	TRBD2	TRBV15	CATSRASLALPSNEQFF	TGTGCCACCAGCAGAGCGTCACTAGCGTTACCTTCAAATGAGCAGTTCTTC
TRBJ1-2	NA	NA	TRBV30	CAWSAGGEGYTF	TGTGCCTGGAGTGCCGGGGGGGAGGGCTACACCTTC
TRBJ2-5	NA	NA	TRBV28	CASSFRQGRLVGEETQYF	TGTGCCAGCAGTTTCCGCCAAGGGCGACTAGTGGGGGAAGAGACCCAGTACTTC
TRBJ2-7	NA	NA	TRBV2	CASSPYDYEQYF	TGTGCCAGCAGCCCCTACGACTACGAGCAGTACTTC
TRBJ1-5	NA	TRBD1	TRBV30	CAWSAGRGSEPQHF	TGTGCCTGGAGTGCTGGCAGGGGGTCGGAACCCCAGCATTTT
TRBJ2-5	NA	NA	TRBV6-5	CASRRAPAQETQYF	TGTGCCAGCAGGCGGGCACCCGCACAAGAGACCCAGTACTTC
TRBJ2-2	NA	NA	TRBV5-1	CASSTLQGTGELFF	TGCGCCAGCAGCACTCTACAGGGCACCGGGGAGCTGTTTTTT
TRBJ2-7	NA	TRBD2	TRBV4-1	CASSQAPGLATYEQYF	TGCGCCAGCAGCCAGGCGCCGGGACTAGCAACCTACGAGCAGTACTTC
TRBJ1-6	NA	NA	TRBV25-1	CASSEWGVTKGSPLHF	TGTGCCAGCAGTGAATGGGGCGTCACCAAGGGTTCACCCCTCCACTTT
TRBJ2-1	NA	NA	TRBV12-2	CASRSPDNEQFF	TGTGCAAGTCGCTCCCCTGACAATGAGCAGTTCTTC
TRBJ2-5	NA	NA	TRBV28	CASSWGVETQYF	TGTGCCAGCAGTTGGGGAGTGGAGACCCAGTACTTC
TRBJ1-3	NA	NA	TRBV30	CALDPGTGNTIYF	TGTGCCTTAGACCCAGGGACTGGAAACACCATATATTTT
TRBJ2-2	NA	NA	TRBV13	CASSLGAGKVTGELFF	TGTGCCAGCAGCTTAGGGGCGGGGAAGGTCACCGGGGAGCTGTTTTTT
TRBJ2-3	few	NA	TRBV9	CASSPSGSTDTQYF	TGTGCCAGCAGCCCCAGCGGGAGCACAGATACGCAGTATTTT